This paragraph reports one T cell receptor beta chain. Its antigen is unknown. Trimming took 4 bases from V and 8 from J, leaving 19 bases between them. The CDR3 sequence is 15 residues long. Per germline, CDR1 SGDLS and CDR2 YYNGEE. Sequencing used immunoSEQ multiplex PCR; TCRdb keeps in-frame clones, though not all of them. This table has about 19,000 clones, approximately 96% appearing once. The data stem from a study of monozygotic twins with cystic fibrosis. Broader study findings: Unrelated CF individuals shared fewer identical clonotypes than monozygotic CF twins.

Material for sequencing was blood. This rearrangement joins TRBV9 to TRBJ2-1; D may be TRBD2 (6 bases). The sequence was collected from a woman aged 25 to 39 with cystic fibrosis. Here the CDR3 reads CASSTPPTRGDEQFF. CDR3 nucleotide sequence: TGTGCCAGCAGCACCCCGCCCACCCGCGGGGATGAGCAGTTCTTC.